This TCR beta chain emerged from a study of OX40 agonist ivuxolimab in advanced cancers. About the study as a whole: Ivuxolimab was a fully human IgG2 agonistic monoclonal antibody targeting the costimulatory receptor OX40 (CD134). Intravenous ivuxolimab was administered to patients every 2 weeks at six dose levels: 0.01, 0.1, 0.3, 1.5, 3 and 10 mg/kg. Of the roughly 52 dose-escalation patients, hepatocellular carcinoma was present in around 20, melanoma in some 15, renal cell carcinoma in 9 and head and neck cancer in 9. In the dose-escalation cohort, approximately 82% of patients were male, and the mean age was roughly 60 years with a range of about 23 to 79. Prior anti-PD-1, anti-PD-L1 or anti-CTLA-4 therapy was permitted, and checkpoint inhibitors had been received by approximately 39% of dose-escalation patients. Partial responses occurred in three dose-escalation patients: two with cutaneous melanoma and one with hepatocellular carcinoma. The point of sequencing TCRbeta in the periphery was to test whether ivuxolimab changed TCR sequence diversity and drove clonal T-cell expansion. The paper covers the monotherapy dose-escalation part of the phase I ivuxolimab trial, which included N ≈ 57 patients. Results and caveats for the whole study, not just this receptor: On average, CD8+ T cells showed more expanded clones than CD4+ T cells after ivuxolimab. The antigen specificity of the clonally expanded peripheral T cells was not determined. At doses of 0.1 to 3.0 mg/kg, clonal expansion of both CD4+ and CD8+ blood T cells was observed from baseline to week 6. Low levels of normalized T-cell clonal expansion were also shown by some nonresponding patients. In partial responders in the 0.1-3.0 mg/kg groups, normalized peripheral clonal expansion was found to be among the lowest, especially among CD8+ T cells.

In the case of this clone: This clone's antigen is unknown. No base-level quality is on record; no much larger clone is a single base apart.

Genomic DNA was extracted from sorted cells for sequencing of the TCRbeta CDR3 region. The immunoSEQ Assay was used for sequencing of TCRbeta CDR3 regions. TCRdb mirrors the immuneACCESS table, restricted to in-frame sequences. Some clones are absent from its copies; in checked studies, under half trace to an unresolved V gene, and the reason for the others is unknown. The sample table holds 60,000 to 75,000 clones, of which about 83% were seen once. Under 0.8% of the sample rests with the top ten. Patients with autoimmune disease history or receiving systemic immunosuppression were excluded from the trial. Peripheral blood for TCR sequencing was collected from all dose cohorts at baseline, on cycle 4 day 1, and on cycle 7 day 1. The samples were taken from a phase I, first-in-human, multicenter, open-label dose-escalation trial of ivuxolimab. Adults with locally advanced or metastatic head and neck squamous cell, hepatocellular, melanoma or renal cell carcinoma were enrolled in the trial. Before TCR sequencing, CD4+ T cells and CD8+ T cells from peripheral blood were sorted into separate populations.

V loses 3 bases of germline sequence and J loses 13 bases, and the interval between the two ends is 13 bases. The germline V gene gives CDR1 as MNHNS and CDR2 as SASEGT. From the cysteine through the phenylalanine, the CDR3 covers 13 amino acids. The entry retains the CDR3 DNA only, 39 bases that are in frame from base 1. The receptor chain draws on TRBV6-1 and TRBJ1-6; the D segment could be TRBD1, given 5 matching bases. The TCR was taken from an adult with an advanced solid tumor such as melanoma, head and neck, liver or kidney cancer. Sequencing used CD4+ or CD8+ T cells sorted from blood, obtained in a trial of the OX40 agonist ivuxolimab. The CDR3 reads CASSDRALPPLHF. Read as DNA, the sequence is TGTGCCAGCAGTGACAGGGCCCTTCCCCCCCTCCACTTT.